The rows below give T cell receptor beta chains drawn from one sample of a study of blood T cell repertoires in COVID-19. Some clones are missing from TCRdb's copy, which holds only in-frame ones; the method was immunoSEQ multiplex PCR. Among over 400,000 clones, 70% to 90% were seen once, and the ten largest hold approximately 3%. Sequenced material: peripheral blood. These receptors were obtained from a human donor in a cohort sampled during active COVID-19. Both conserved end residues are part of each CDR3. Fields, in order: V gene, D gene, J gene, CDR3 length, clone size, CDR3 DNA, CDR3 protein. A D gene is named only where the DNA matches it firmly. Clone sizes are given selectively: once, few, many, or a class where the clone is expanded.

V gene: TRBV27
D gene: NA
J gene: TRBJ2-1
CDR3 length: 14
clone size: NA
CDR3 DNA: TGTGCCAGCAGTTTGGGACAATCCGTAAATGAGCAGTTCTTC
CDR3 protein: CASSLGQSVNEQFF

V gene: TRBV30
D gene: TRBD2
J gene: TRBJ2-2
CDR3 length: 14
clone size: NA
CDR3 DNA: TGTGCCTGGAGGGCTAGCGGGAGAGCCGGGGAGCTGTTTTTT
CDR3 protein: CAWRASGRAGELFF

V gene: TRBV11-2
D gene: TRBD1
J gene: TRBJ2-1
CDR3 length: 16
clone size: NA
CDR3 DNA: TGTGCCAGCAGCTTAGTCAGGGGACAGGGGGCAGGTGAGCAGTTCTTC
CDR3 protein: CASSLVRGQGAGEQFF

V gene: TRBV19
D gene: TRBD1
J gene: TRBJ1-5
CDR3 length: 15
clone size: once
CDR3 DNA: TGTGCCAGTAGTATGGGGACAGGGGGGTATCAGCCCCAGCATTTT
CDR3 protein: CASSMGTGGYQPQHF

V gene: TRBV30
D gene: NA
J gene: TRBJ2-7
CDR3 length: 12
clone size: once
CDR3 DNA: TGTGCCTGGAGTGACACAGGGTACGAGCAGTACTTC
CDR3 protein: CAWSDTGYEQYF

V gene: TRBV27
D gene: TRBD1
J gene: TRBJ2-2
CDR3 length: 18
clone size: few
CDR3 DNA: TGTGCCAGCAGTTTTTCGGCTCAAAGGGACAGTTACACCGGGGAGCTGTTTTTT
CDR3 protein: CASSFSAQRDSYTGELFF

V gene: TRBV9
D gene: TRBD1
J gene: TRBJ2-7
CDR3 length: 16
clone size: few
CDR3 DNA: TGTGCCAGCAGCGTAGGGACAGGCTTCCCCTCCTACGAGCAGTACTTC
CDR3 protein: CASSVGTGFPSYEQYF

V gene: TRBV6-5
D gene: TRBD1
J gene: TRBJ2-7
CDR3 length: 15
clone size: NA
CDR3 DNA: TGTGCCAGCAGGGGCTACCGGGACAGCAACTACGAGCAGTACTTC
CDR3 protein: CASRGYRDSNYEQYF

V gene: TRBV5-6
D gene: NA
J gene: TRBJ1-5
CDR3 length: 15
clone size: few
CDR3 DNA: TGTGCCAGCAGCTACGGACAAAATAGCAATCAGCCCCAGCATTTT
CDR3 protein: CASSYGQNSNQPQHF

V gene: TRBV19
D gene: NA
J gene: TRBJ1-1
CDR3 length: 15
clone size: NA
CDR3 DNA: TGTGCCAGTAGTAGGGGGGGCCGACGTGGCACTGAAGCTTTCTTT
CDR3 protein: CASSRGGRRGTEAFF

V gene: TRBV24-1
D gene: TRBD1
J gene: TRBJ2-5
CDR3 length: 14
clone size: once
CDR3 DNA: TGTGCCACCAGTGATTGGGGACAGCAAGAGACCCAGTACTTC
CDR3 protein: CATSDWGQQETQYF

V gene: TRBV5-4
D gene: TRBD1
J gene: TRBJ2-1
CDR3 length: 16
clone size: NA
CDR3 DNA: TGTGCCAGCAGCTCCTCCGGGACAGGGAGTCTCGAGGAGCAGTTCTTC
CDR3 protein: CASSSSGTGSLEEQFF

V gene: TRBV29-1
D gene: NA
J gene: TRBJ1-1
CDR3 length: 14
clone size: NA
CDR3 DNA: TGCAGCGTTGAAGCCTACGGGAGGTGGGGTGAAGCTTTCTTT
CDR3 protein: CSVEAYGRWGEAFF

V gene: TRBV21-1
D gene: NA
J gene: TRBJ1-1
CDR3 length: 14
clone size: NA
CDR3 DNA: TGTGCCAGCAGGTACGGGGGGCTGGACACTGAAGCTTTCTTT
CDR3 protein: CASRYGGLDTEAFF

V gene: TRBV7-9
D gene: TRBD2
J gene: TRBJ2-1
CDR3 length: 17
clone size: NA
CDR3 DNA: TGTGCCAGCAGCTCCCCCGGGACTAGCGGGAGTAAGTATGAGCAGTTCTTC
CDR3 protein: CASSSPGTSGSKYEQFF

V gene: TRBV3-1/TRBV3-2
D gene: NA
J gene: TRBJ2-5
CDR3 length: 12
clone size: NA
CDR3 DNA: TGTGCCAGCAGCCTAACTGGCGGGACCCAGTACTTC
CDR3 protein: CASSLTGGTQYF

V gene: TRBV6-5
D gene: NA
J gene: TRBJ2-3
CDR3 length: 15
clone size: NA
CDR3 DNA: TGTGCCAGCAGCCTGGATCGGAGGGGCACAGATACGCAGTATTTT
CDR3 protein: CASSLDRRGTDTQYF

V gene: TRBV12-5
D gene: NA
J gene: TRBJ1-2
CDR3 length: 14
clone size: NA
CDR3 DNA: TGTGCTAGTGGTTTGGGACCGCGGCGGGGGGGCTACACCTTC
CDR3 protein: CASGLGPRRGGYTF

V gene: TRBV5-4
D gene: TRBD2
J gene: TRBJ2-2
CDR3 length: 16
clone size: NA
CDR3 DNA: TGTGCCAGCAGCTTGGGGGGGGGACTATCCCCCGGGGAGCTGTTTTTT
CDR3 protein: CASSLGGGLSPGELFF

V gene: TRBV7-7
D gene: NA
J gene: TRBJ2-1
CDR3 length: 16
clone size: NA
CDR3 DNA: TGTGCTAGCAGCTTAGACCCCCCCGGGTCCTACAATGAGCAGTTCTTC
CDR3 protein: CASSLDPPGSYNEQFF

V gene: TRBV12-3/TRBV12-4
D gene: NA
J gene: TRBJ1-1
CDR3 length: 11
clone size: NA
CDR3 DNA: TGTGCCAGCAGCTCCCTCACTGAAGCTTTCTTT
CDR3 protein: CASSSLTEAFF

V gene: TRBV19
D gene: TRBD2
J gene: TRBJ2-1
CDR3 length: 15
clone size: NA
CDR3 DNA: TGTGCCAGTAGTATAGACTCGGCGGGGAGGGATGAGCAGTTCTTC
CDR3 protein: CASSIDSAGRDEQFF

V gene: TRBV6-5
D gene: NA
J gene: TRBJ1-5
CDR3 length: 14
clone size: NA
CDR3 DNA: TGTGCCAGCAGCCCCGGGGGGGCACGTCAGCCCCAGCATTTT
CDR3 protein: CASSPGGARQPQHF

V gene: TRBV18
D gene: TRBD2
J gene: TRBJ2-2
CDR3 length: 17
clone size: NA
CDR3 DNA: TGTGCCAGCTCACCGACTGGACTAGCGGGACCCACCGGGGAGCTGTTTTTT
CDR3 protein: CASSPTGLAGPTGELFF

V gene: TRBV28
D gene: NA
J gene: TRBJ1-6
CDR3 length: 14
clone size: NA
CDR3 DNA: TGTGCCAGCAGCCCCGGACAGTATAATTCACCCCTCCACTTT
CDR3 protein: CASSPGQYNSPLHF

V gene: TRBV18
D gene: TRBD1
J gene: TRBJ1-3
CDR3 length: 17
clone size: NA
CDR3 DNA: TGTGCCAGCTCACCGTTCCTCCGACAGGGGGCTGGAAACACCATATATTTT
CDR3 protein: CASSPFLRQGAGNTIYF

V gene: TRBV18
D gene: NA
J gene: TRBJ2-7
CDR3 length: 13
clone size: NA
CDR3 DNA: TGTGCCAGCTCATCAAACCACTTTTACGAGCAGTACTTC
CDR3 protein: CASSSNHFYEQYF

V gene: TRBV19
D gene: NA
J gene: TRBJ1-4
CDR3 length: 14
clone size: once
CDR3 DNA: TGTGCCAGTAGTATAATCCAACGGGGGGAAAAACTGTTTTTT
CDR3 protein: CASSIIQRGEKLFF

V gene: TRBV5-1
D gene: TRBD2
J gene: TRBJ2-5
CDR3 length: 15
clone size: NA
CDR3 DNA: TGCGCCAGCCGGGGAATAGCGGGAAACCAAGAGACCCAGTACTTC
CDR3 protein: CASRGIAGNQETQYF

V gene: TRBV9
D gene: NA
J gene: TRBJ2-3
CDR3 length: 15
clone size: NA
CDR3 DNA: TGTGCCAGCAGCGCCTGGGGAGGAAGCACAGATACGCAGTATTTT
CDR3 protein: CASSAWGGSTDTQYF

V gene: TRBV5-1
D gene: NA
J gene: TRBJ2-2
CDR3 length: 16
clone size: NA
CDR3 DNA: TGCGCCAGCAGCGTCAAAGGGCGGGCGAACACCGGGGAGCTGTTTTTT
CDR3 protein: CASSVKGRANTGELFF

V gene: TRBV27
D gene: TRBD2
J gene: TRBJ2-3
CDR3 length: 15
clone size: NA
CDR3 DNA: TGTGCCAGCAGTTTCGCTAGCGGAAGCACAGATACGCAGTATTTT
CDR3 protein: CASSFASGSTDTQYF

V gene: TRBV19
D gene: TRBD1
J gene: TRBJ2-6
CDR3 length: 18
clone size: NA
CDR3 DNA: TGTGCCAGTAGTATATCGGGACAGGGGGCTCCCGGGGCCAACGTCCTGACTTTC
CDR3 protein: CASSISGQGAPGANVLTF

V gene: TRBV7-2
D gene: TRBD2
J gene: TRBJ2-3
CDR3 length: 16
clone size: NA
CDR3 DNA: TGTGCCAGCAGCCCGGAGCGGGAGGCCCTCACAGATACGCAGTATTTT
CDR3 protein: CASSPEREALTDTQYF

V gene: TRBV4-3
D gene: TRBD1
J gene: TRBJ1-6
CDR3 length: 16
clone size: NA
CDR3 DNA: TGCGCCAGCAGCCAAGTGGCGGGGACAGGGCGATCACCCCTCCACTTT
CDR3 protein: CASSQVAGTGRSPLHF

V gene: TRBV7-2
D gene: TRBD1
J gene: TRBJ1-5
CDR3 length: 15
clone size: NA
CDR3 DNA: TGTGCCAGCAGCCCCCGGACAGGGGGCAATCAGCCCCAGCATTTT
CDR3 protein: CASSPRTGGNQPQHF

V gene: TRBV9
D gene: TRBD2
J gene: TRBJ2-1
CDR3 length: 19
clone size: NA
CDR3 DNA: TGTGCCAGCAGCGTAGTCGGGTGGGCTAGCGGAGGTTTAATGAATGAGCAGTTCTTC
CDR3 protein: CASSVVGWASGGLMNEQFF